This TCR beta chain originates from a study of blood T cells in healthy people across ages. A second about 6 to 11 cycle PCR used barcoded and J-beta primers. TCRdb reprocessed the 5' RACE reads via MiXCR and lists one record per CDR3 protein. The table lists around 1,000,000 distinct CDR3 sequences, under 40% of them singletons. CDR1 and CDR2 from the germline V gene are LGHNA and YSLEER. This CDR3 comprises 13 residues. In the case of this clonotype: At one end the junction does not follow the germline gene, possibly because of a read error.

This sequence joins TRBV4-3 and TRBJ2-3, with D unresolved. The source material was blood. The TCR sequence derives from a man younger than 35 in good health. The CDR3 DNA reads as TGTGCCAGCAGTTTACAGACCGGAGATACGCAGTATTTT. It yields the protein CASSLQTGDTQYF.